These T cell receptor beta chains were read from a single sample in a study of CD8 T cells in Susac syndrome. MiXCR was run by TCRdb on the immunoSEQ multiplex PCR reads, yielding one entry per CDR3 protein. The table lists approximately 140,000 distinct CDR3 sequences, 94% of them singletons. Sample: CD8+ T cells from PBMCs. The source of these receptors is a human donor in good health. CDR3s leave out the opening cysteine and the closing phenylalanine or tryptophan. Fields, in order: V gene, CDR3 protein.

>TRBV7-3
ASSFGLNEQF
>TRBV9
ASSPAGVHEQF
>TRBV30
AWGLAGYNEQF
>TRBV20-1
SARDRLGFHYEQY
>TRBV7-9
ASSLVRSDNEQF
>TRBV1
TSSQADRASAYYGYT
>TRBV27
ASSSDRDTEAF
>TRBV9
ASSVAPDRLNTEAF
>TRBV13
ASSARRRSSYEQY
>TRBV28
ASRLTSGGYNEQF
>TRBV20-1
SARRYNEQF
>TRBV29-1
SVRALPSEQY
>TRBV13
ASSLVREENDGYT
>TRBV9
ASSVAGHEQY
>TRBV3-1
ASSQVIGESTDTQY
>TRBV9
ASSVSPRGQPSGANVLT
>TRBV21-1
ASSKGGETRANYGYT
>TRBV7-3
ASSLSTSGSSYNEQF
>TRBV3-1
ASSQASGSGYEQY
>TRBV7-9
ASSFGYNPGELF
>TRBV14
ASSPIGLVADTQY
>TRBV7-3
ASKKTGFGTEAF
>TRBV20-1
SARSHEGDNYGYT
>TRBV14
ASSQGVAMSSYNEQF
>TRBV7-9
ASSSPQDYEQY
>TRBV3-1
ASSLSGFEQF
>TRBV30
AWSPWTGNTEAF
>TRBV27
ASSPGTLVHTEAF
>TRBV3-1
ASSASPHQF
>TRBV29-1
SVEETGQGFTDTQY
>TRBV27
ASSLGVGDGYT
>TRBV29-1
SVDRGDGNTIY